This T cell receptor beta chain was obtained from a study of tumor-infiltrating lymphocytes in primary liver carcinoma. Across the study: Patients underwent resection of primary liver carcinoma.

This CDR3 spans 14 amino acids. The trim removed 4 bases at V and 4 bases at J, leaving 5 bases unmatched. Germline values: CDR1 LNHDA, CDR2 SQIVND (reference sequence). Unsorted whole blood yielded the blood RNA, and germline DNA was also extracted. This clonotype was seen more than once but under ten times. What it recognizes is unknown. The study's findings and limits: Tumor region pairs overlapped more than did tumor-adjacent and tumor-blood pairs. Samples, which were bulk and unsorted, did not allow CD4+ and CD8+ repertoires to be compared. Tumors had a top-250-clone fraction that was significantly higher than blood (p = 0.039).

With around 520 ng total RNA as template and a constant-region primer, TCR beta cDNA was made. Each TCR beta library was derived from three nested multiplex PCR rounds that employed slightly modified ARM-PCR. TRBV1-TRBV30 forward and Cbeta reverse primers drove the first two approximately 10-cycle rounds. Using its own MiXCR run on the multiplex PCR reads, TCRdb lists one record per CDR3 protein. The repertoire holds 330,000 or so distinct CDR3 sequences, with roughly two thirds as singletons. The sequenced sample was peripheral blood. This receptor was taken from a man in his forties with primary liver carcinoma and hepatitis B virus infection. The gene calls are TRBV19 and TRBJ1-2; the match to TRBD1 covers 8 bases. CDR3 amino acids: CASSTDRVVYGYTF. Here the CDR3 DNA reads TGTGCCAGTAGTACGGACAGGGTTGTCTATGGCTACACCTTC.